The present TCR beta chain was sequenced within a study of cytomegalovirus exposure and HLA in healthy donors. Study results and caveats: Cytomegalovirus status was reportedly diagnosed by the classifier with high sensitivity and specificity. It was fewer than 200 TCR beta chains that were listed as cytomegalovirus-associated.

Here immunoSEQ multiplex PCR was the method, and the copy in TCRdb shows in-frame clones only, minus some. The sample shows about 180,000 clones, approximately 81% of them seen only once. The donors belonged to the approximately 130-subject validation cohort, separate from the roughly 670-subject first cohort. Germline lookup yields CDR1 MDHEN and CDR2 SYDVKM. This CDR3 is 16 amino acids long. This clone came up once. Its matching antigen is unknown. The chain links TRBV28 to TRBJ1-5; maybe TRBD1 (5 bases). Sequences were obtained from PBMCs. This sequence originates from a man between 18 and 35 years old in good health and CMV-seropositive. CDR3 nucleotides: TGTTTGGTTACAGGACCGTTTTTTTATAGCAATCAGCCCCAGCATTTT. This codes for CLVTGPFFYSNQPQHF.